The rows below give T cell receptor beta chains drawn from one sample of a study of cytomegalovirus exposure and HLA in healthy donors. The method was immunoSEQ multiplex PCR; TCRdb's version includes in-frame clones alone and lacks a portion of them. Found here are around 110,000 clones, roughly 79% of them singletons; the top ten hold 3% to 4%. The material sequenced was PBMCs. The receptor source for this set is a woman between 25 and 40 years old in good health and CMV-seronegative. CDR3s include the opening cysteine and the closing phenylalanine or tryptophan. The D gene is left open where the match is weak.

>TRBJ1-2|11|-|TRBV30
CAWNANNGYTF
>TRBJ1-1|16|TRBD1|TRBV5-1
CASSTEGQGRRTEAFF
>TRBJ1-1|14|-|TRBV19
CASSNYREHLEAFF
>-|13|TRBD2|TRBV27
CASSLAGDYEQYF
>TRBJ2-7|13|TRBD1|TRBV5-1
CASSLGDREKQYF
>TRBJ1-2|13|-|TRBV14
CASTKFGNYGYTF
>TRBJ2-7|16|TRBD1|TRBV4-2
CASSPLTGQGLYEQYF
>-|13|TRBD2|TRBV2
CASRTSGVYEQYF
>TRBJ1-5|22|TRBD1|TRBV15
CATSARRRTGVMRADSNQPQHF
>TRBJ2-7|13|-|TRBV2
CASGTSVPYEQYF
>TRBJ2-7|14|TRBD1|TRBV5-6
CASRRTGRAGEQYF
>TRBJ2-7|15|TRBD1|TRBV5-1
CASSSRGQGSYEQYF
>TRBJ1-1|8|-|TRBV30
CAPLVGPF
>TRBJ2-7|16|TRBD2|TRBV6-4
CASTGLPGLQPYEQYF
>TRBJ2-3|15|-|TRBV7-7
CASSLGAGGADTQYF
>TRBJ2-1|18|TRBD2|TRBV4-3
CASSQDLASGSSYNEQFF
>TRBJ2-7|16|TRBD1|TRBV18
CASSPQTGVASYEQYF
>TRBJ2-5|14|TRBD2|TRBV5-1
CASSLAGREETQYF
>TRBJ2-7|17|-|TRBV19
CASSIIATGGTDYEQYF
>TRBJ2-3|16|TRBD2|TRBV7-6
CASSFIGLAGTDTQYF
>TRBJ2-3|16|TRBD2|TRBV2
CASSARLAGSTDTQYF
>TRBJ2-1|14|TRBD2|TRBV29-1
CSVEGRGEYNEQFF